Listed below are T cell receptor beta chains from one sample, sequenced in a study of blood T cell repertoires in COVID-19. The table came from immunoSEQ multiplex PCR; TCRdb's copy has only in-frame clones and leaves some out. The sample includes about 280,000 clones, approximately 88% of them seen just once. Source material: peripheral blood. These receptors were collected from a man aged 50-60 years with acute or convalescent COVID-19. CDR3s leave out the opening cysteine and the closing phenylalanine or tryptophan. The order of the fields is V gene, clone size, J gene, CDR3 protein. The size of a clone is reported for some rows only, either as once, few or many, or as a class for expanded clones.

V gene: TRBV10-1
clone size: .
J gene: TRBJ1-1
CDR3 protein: ASSESEGQGAF

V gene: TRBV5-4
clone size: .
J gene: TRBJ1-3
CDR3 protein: ASSLGGPGRSGNTIY

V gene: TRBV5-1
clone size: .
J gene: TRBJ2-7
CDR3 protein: ASSDTSGGWYEQY

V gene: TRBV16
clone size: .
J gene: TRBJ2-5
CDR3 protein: ASSQRQGALDRETQY

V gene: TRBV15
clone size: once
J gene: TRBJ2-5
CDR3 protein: ATSRGGEWETQY

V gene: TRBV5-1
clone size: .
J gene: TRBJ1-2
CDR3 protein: ARRRSGYT

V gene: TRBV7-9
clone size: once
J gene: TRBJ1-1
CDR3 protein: ASSPLPGNTEAF

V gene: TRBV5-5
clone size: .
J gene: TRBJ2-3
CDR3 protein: ASSLEGVTDTQY

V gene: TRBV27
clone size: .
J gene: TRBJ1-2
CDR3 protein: ASSFRGQPFYGYT

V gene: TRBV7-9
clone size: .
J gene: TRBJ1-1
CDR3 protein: ASSSGMNTEAF

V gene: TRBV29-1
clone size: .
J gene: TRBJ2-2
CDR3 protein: SARGGSAGELF

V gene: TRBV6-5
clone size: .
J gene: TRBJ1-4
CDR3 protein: ASTRAAGAEKLF

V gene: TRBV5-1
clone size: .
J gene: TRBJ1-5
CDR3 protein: ASSLDGQGGQPQH

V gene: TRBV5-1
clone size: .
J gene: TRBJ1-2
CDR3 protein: ASSFGTGGNYGYT

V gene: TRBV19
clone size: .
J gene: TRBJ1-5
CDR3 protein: ASSIYQGKVGQPQH

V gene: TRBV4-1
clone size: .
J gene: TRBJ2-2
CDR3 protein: ASSGPGTGGFRPNTGELF

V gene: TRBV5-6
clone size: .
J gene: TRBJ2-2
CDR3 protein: ASSLETGVGTGELF

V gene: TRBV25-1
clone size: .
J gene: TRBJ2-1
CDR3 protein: ASSMGQGNYNEQF

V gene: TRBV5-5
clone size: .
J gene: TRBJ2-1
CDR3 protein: ASTSLAGGEQF

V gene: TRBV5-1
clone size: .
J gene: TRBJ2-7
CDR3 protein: ASSSTDGGTTGQY

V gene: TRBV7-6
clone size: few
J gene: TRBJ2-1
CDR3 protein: ASSLTGGGSISSNEQF

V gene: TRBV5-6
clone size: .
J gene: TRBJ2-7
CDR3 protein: ASSRDNSYEQY